This T cell receptor (beta chain) originates from a study of PD-L1 blockade in urothelial cancer. As for the study in general: Prior exposure to chemotherapy in patients amounted to 0 to 3 regimens received. Researchers looked at the blood 3 weeks (second dose) and 6 weeks after treatment began.

The CDR3 is 18 residues long. V gave up 8 bases and J gave up 1 base; unmatched junction bases: 16. Germline V gene lookup returns CDR1 SNHLY and CDR2 FYNNEI. Synthetic templates analogous to TCR were spiked into all PCRs individually. Assay used: immunoSEQ multiplex PCR; TCRdb lists only in-frame clones, some missing. The sample includes about 37,000 clones, 82% of them seen just once. This chain connects TRBV2 to TRBJ2-3; 9 positions agree with TRBD1. This TCR was sampled from a man aged 55 to 70 with urothelial cancer. The source material was PBMCs, sampled around atezolizumab (anti-PD-L1) treatment. Here the CDR3 DNA reads TGTGCCAGCGCTCCCTGGGACAGGGCCGAGCGGGGCACAGATACGCAGTATTTT. The encoded protein is CASAPWDRAERGTDTQYF.